Below, 31 T cell receptor beta chains from the same sample are listed, as sequenced in a study of CD8 T cells in ankylosing spondylitis. TCRdb re-called the 5' RACE reads with MiXCR, one entry per CDR3 protein. This table has over 30,000 distinct CDR3 sequences, 13% appearing once. Material for sequencing was synovial fluid, either unsorted or a sorted T cell fraction (not recorded which). The receptor source for this set is a male donor with ankylosing spondylitis.

This clonotype was observed many times. The genes are TRBV27 and TRBJ2-1, with 8 positions matching TRBD2. This CDR3 region has 13 residues. V lost 8 bases and J lost 7; bases outside the gene matches: 7. Germline assignment: CDR1 MNHEY and CDR2 SMNVEV (reference sequence). DNA for the CDR3: TGTGCCAGCCTACGACTAGCGTATAATGAGCAGTTCTTC. The encoded protein is CASLRLAYNEQFF.

The V call is TRBV29-1, the J call TRBJ2-2; 9 bases agree with TRBD1. This CDR3 is 15 amino acids long. V was clipped by 5 bases and J by 2 bases; unmatched bases: 6. CDR1 is SQVTM, CDR2 ANQGSEA, per germline. The CDR3 nucleotides are TGCAGCGTTCAGCCGGGACAGGGAAACACCGGGGAGCTGTTTTTT. Amino acid sequence: CSVQPGQGNTGELFF.

This clonotype was found a few times. The CDR3 region is CSAPRLSSYNSPLHF. CDR3 nucleotide sequence: TGCAGTGCCCCCAGGTTGAGCTCCTATAATTCACCCCTCCACTTT. The chain is built from TRBV20-1 and TRBJ1-6; D remains ambiguous. The CDR3 length is 15 residues. Germline V gives CDR1 DFQATT, CDR2 SNEGSKA (reference sequence). Trimming removed 6 bases at V and 0 bases at J, with 12 bases between.

This clonotype was seen a few times. The chain joins TRBV20-1 to TRBJ2-7, with TRBD1 matching 7 bases. This CDR3 contains 16 residues. Germline V gene data show CDR1 as DFQATT and CDR2 as SNEGSKA (reference sequence). Losses at the gene ends were 0 bases for V and 3 bases for J; bases not matched to a gene: 11. The CDR3 loop is CSARDPGQGGIYEQYF. The CDR3 DNA reads TGCAGTGCTAGAGACCCTGGACAAGGGGGCATCTACGAGCAGTACTTC.

A few counts support this clonotype. This chain's CDR3 is CASSLKLAEQFF. CDR3 in DNA: TGTGCCAGCAGCTTAAAGCTAGCGGAGCAGTTCTTC. The chain is built from TRBV7-9 and TRBJ2-1, with D maybe TRBD2 (6 bases). V dropped 2 bases and J dropped 10 bases, with 9 bases sitting between them. Germline-derived CDR1 and CDR2 are SEHNR and FQNEAQ (reference sequence). The CDR3 is 12 amino acids.

Only a few counts were recorded for this clonotype. This chain uses TRBV7-2 with TRBJ1-2; TRBD1 agrees at 7 bases. The length of the CDR3 is 16 residues. Trimming at V came to 0 bases and at J to 4 bases, leaving 8 bases not matched to a gene. The V gene's germline CDR1 is SGHTA and CDR2 FQGNSA. The CDR3: CASSLATPDRTYGYTF. CDR3 coding DNA: TGTGCCAGCAGCTTAGCCACCCCGGACAGGACCTATGGCTACACCTTC.

This clonotype has only a few counts. The chain has TRBV30 and TRBJ2-7, with D unclear. V lost 2 bases and J lost 2, with 4 bases in between. The CDR3 loop spans 11 amino acids. Germline-derived CDR1 and CDR2 are GTSNPN and SVGIG (reference sequence). CDR3 coding DNA: TGTGCCTGGAGTTATACCTACGAGCAGTACTTC. Translating gives CAWSYTYEQYF.

The V and J genes are TRBV4-3 and TRBJ2-5, with TRBD1 matching 10 bases. Germline values: CDR1 LGHNA, CDR2 YSLEER. The CDR3 loop spans 15 amino acids. Germline trimming cut 4 bases from V and 5 bases from J; bases unmatched to any gene: 7. The CDR3 region is CASSPGTGVWETQYF. CDR3 DNA: TGCGCCAGCAGCCCCGGGACAGGGGTGTGGGAGACCCAGTACTTC.

V usage is TRBV14 and J usage is TRBJ2-7; D call uncertain. This CDR3 comprises 13 residues. Deletions cut 8 bases from V and 3 bases from J, with 14 bases between. The germline V gene encodes CDR1 SGHDN and CDR2 FVKESK. The CDR3 DNA follows: TGTGCCAGCGCGTCTGCGGCGGACTACGAGCAGTACTTC. Protein: CASASAADYEQYF.

This clonotype was recorded a few times. The rearrangement joins TRBV28 to TRBJ2-6, with D uncertain. There are 19 residues in the CDR3. With 4 bases removed from V and 0 bases from J, the gap between germline ends came to 19 bases. Germline loops: CDR1 MDHEN, CDR2 SYDVKM. The CDR3 region is CASSSSSAASSSGANVLTF. Written as DNA, the CDR3 is TGTGCCAGCAGTTCTTCCTCCGCAGCCTCCTCCTCTGGGGCCAACGTCCTGACTTTC.

The chain combines TRBV6-2 or TRBV6-3 with TRBJ1-5; D is perhaps TRBD1 (5 bases). This CDR3 region has 15 residues. In germline, CDR1 is MNHEY, CDR2 SVGEGT. V lost 7 bases, J lost 2 bases, and 15 bases lay in between. CDR3 coding DNA: TGTGCCAGCACCAAGGGGTCGGGTCGCAATCAGCCCCAGCATTTT. Residues: CASTKGSGRNQPQHF.

This clonotype was seen a handful of times. The J gene is TRBJ2-7, the V gene TRBV4-3, with 11 bases fitting TRBD2. V shed 1 base, J shed 0 bases, and the junction held 14 bases outside the gene matches. Germline CDR1 LGHNA, CDR2 YSLEER. There are 20 residues in the CDR3. The CDR3 DNA reads as TGCGCCAGCAGCCAAGGGCCCCGGACTAGCGGGTTACGGAGCTCCTACGAGCAGTACTTC. This codes for CASSQGPRTSGLRSSYEQYF.

This clonotype was seen ten or more times. This sequence joins TRBV4-3 and TRBJ1-3; no definite D call. Trimming stripped 1 base from V and 0 bases from J, with 7 bases between. CDR3 size: 15 residues. The germline V gene has CDR1 LGHNA and CDR2 YSLEER. This CDR3 is CASSQALNSGNTIYF. The CDR3 bases are TGCGCCAGCAGCCAAGCACTGAACTCTGGAAACACCATATATTTT.

This clonotype is large (0.1 to 1%) within its sample. The V call is TRBV11-2, the J call TRBJ2-3; D is unresolved. In germline, CDR1 is SGHAT, CDR2 FQNNGV. V gave up 3 bases and J gave up 0 bases, with 10 bases separating them. There are 15 residues in the CDR3. The DNA for the CDR3 is TGTGCCAGCAGCTTGGACCCCTATAGCACAGATACGCAGTATTTT. Its protein is CASSLDPYSTDTQYF. The complete variable domain, with remaining parts taken from reference TRBV11-2 and TRBJ2-3, reads EAGVAQSPRYKIIEKRQSVAFWCNPISGHATLYWYQQILGQGPKLLIQFQNNGVVDDSQLPKDRFSAERLKGVDSTLKIQPAKLEDSAVYLCASSLDPYSTDTQYFGPGTRLTVL.

This clonotype was seen a handful of times. V and J are TRBV10-3 and TRBJ2-1; 7 positions match TRBD1. The length of the CDR3 is 15 residues. The germline V gene encodes CDR1 ENHRY and CDR2 SYGVKD. After removal of 6 bases from V and 9 bases from J, the junction contained 14 bases not matched to a gene. CDR3 coding DNA: TGTGCCATCAGGTCCGACAGGGCCGGGTGGAGTGAGCAGTTCTTC. It encodes CAIRSDRAGWSEQFF.

The J gene is TRBJ2-7, the V gene TRBV13; 7 nucleotides align to TRBD1. The junction had 8 bases not matched to a gene; V was cut back by 4 bases and J by 5 bases. The CDR3 has 14 residues. The germline V gene encodes CDR1 PRHDT and CDR2 FYEKMQ (reference sequence). The CDR3 bases are TGTGCCAGCAGCTCACCGACAGGGATCAACGAGCAGTACTTC. Translated: CASSSPTGINEQYF.

V is TRBV7-9 and J is TRBJ1-2; a weak D match, TRBD1 (6 bases). The germline gives CDR1 SEHNR, CDR2 FQNEAQ (reference sequence). Trimming left V 5 bases short and J 2 bases short, with 15 bases between. CDR3 length: 15 residues. The CDR3 spells CASSPHRGTNYGYTF. The CDR3 bases are TGTGCCAGCAGCCCTCATCGCGGGACAAACTATGGCTACACCTTC.

This clonotype was seen a few times. This chain links TRBV27 with TRBJ2-1, with 10 bases identical to TRBD1. Per the germline V gene, CDR1 is MNHEY and CDR2 is SMNVEV (reference sequence). J was trimmed by 2 bases and V by 5 bases; bases with no gene match: 3. CDR3 size: 15 residues. The CDR3 DNA reads as TGTGCCAGCAGTGTCGGGACAGGGGCCTACAATGAGCAGTTCTTC. The encoded protein is CASSVGTGAYNEQFF.

This clonotype was seen many times. This chain links TRBV6-2 or TRBV6-3 with TRBJ2-7, with D maybe TRBD1 (6 bases). CDR1 is MNHEY and CDR2 is SVGEGT in the germline V gene. There are 14 residues in the CDR3. The V gene lost 2 bases and the J gene lost 6 bases, with 14 bases spanning the gap. The CDR3 loop is CASSYKLLGGEQYF. The CDR3, as DNA: TGTGCCAGCAGTTACAAGCTCCTAGGGGGCGAGCAGTACTTC.

This clonotype was found a few times. The chain couples TRBV29-1 to TRBJ2-7, with 12 bases aligning to TRBD2. Germline-derived CDR1 and CDR2 are SQVTM and ANQGSEA. The trim removed 5 bases at V and 0 bases at J, leaving 11 bases unmatched. The CDR3 extends over 17 amino acids. The DNA of the CDR3 is TGCAGCGTTCGTTGGACTAGCGGGACCCCAAGCTCCTACGAGCAGTACTTC. This codes for CSVRWTSGTPSSYEQYF.

This clonotype was seen a handful of times. The chain joins TRBV6-2 or TRBV6-3 to TRBJ1-1, with D possibly matching TRBD1 (5 bases). Looked up from germline, CDR1 is MNHEY and CDR2 is SVGEGT. Trimming shortened V by 6 bases and J by 5 bases, and 10 bases separated the two germline ends. The CDR3 loop spans 12 amino acids. The CDR3 region has the DNA TGTGCCAGCAGCCACAGGCGAACTGAAGCTTTCTTT. It encodes CASSHRRTEAFF.

This clonotype was picked up a small number of times. This chain links TRBV11-2 with TRBJ2-7, with 8 bases aligning to TRBD1. Looked up from germline, CDR1 is SGHAT and CDR2 is FQNNGV. The CDR3 length is 17 residues. Trimming took 0 bases from V and 4 from J; bases not matched to a gene: 11. In nucleotides, the CDR3 is TGTGCCAGCAGCTTAGATATCCGGGACAGGACCCAATACGAGCAGTACTTC. Translation: CASSLDIRDRTQYEQYF.

This clonotype was counted ten times or more. V and J are TRBV13 and TRBJ2-7; no firm D call. Looked up from germline, CDR1 is PRHDT and CDR2 is FYEKMQ (reference sequence). Trimming pared 4 bases from V and 6 bases from J, leaving 10 bases between. The CDR3 is 12 residues long. The CDR3 loop is CASSSTVGEQYF. The CDR3 DNA reads TGTGCCAGCAGCTCGACTGTTGGCGAGCAGTACTTC.

Concerning this clonotype: At one of its ends the junction is not consistent with the germline gene, which may arise from a read error. The chain joins TRBV7-7 to TRBJ1-6; D is possibly TRBD1 (5 bases). Germline V gives CDR1 SSHAT, CDR2 FNYEAQ (reference sequence). The CDR3 loop spans 16 amino acids. This chain's CDR3 is CASTLWVGQGNSPLHF. CDR3 bases: TGTGCTAGCACCTTATGGGTAGGGCAGGGTAACTCACCCCTCCACTTT.

The chain is built from TRBV25-1 and TRBJ2-4; D perhaps matches TRBD2 (5 bases). Trimming took 1 base from V and 0 from J, leaving 10 bases between them. CDR1 and CDR2 from the germline V gene are MGHDK and SYGVNS. The CDR3 spans 16 residues. CDR3 region: CASSEWLALAKNIQYF. The CDR3 coding sequence is TGTGCCAGCAGTGAATGGTTAGCGCTAGCCAAAAACATTCAGTACTTC.

The sample holds a few counts of this clonotype. The CDR3 reads CASSLVFNSPLHF. The CDR3 DNA follows: TGTGCCAGCAGCTTAGTCTTTAATTCACCCCTCCACTTT. The chain couples TRBV11-2 to TRBJ1-6, with D hard to call. The germline V gene has CDR1 SGHAT and CDR2 FQNNGV. The ends were cut back, 1 base at V and 6 bases at J, with 4 bases in the middle. The CDR3 has 13 residues.

The table lists this clonotype with a few counts. This rearrangement joins TRBV27 to TRBJ2-7; D may be TRBD2 (6 bases). The V and J ends lost 3 bases and 5 bases respectively, with 14 bases between them. CDR3 length: 14 residues. Germline-derived CDR1 and CDR2 are MNHEY and SMNVEV (reference sequence). CDR3 nucleotide sequence: TGTGCCAGCAGTTTCGTGGGACGGGGGAACGAGCAGTACTTC. Encoded protein: CASSFVGRGNEQYF.

In this sample, this clonotype turned up many times. The chain uses TRBV6-1 and TRBJ1-1; tentative D call: TRBD1 (6 bases). Trimming left V 0 bases short and J 3 bases short, with 20 bases between. The CDR3 covers 18 residues. Germline CDR1 MNHNS, CDR2 SASEGT. The DNA of the CDR3 is TGTGCCAGCAGTGAAGCATGGTGGGGGGGCGCCGGGGACACTGAAGCTTTCTTT. This encodes CASSEAWWGGAGDTEAFF.

The CDR3 bases are TGCGCCAGCAGCCAAGTTTACCAAGGGGACACTGAAGCTTTCTTT. Its translation is CASSQVYQGDTEAFF. The rearrangement uses TRBV4-3 and TRBJ1-1, with a weak D call TRBD1 (5 bases). V lost 1 base, J lost 3 bases, and 12 bases lay in between. Germline CDR1 reads LGHNA; CDR2 reads YSLEER. This CDR3 comprises 15 residues.

The CDR3 DNA is TGTGCCAGCAGCCACATGCCGGAAGCTTTCTTT. Translated, it gives CASSHMPEAFF. J is TRBJ1-1 and V is TRBV7-9; D is unclear. Trimming stripped 5 bases from V and 8 bases from J, with 9 bases between. Germline CDR1 and CDR2: SEHNR and FQNEAQ (reference sequence). The CDR3 covers 11 residues.

The rearrangement links TRBV2 to TRBJ1-5; TRBD1 matches 7 bases. The CDR3 length is 16 residues. V lost 7 bases and J lost 3; bases outside the gene matches: 12. CDR1 is SNHLY, CDR2 FYNNEI, per germline. CDR3 amino acids: CASTRGGTGDNQPQHF. CDR3 DNA: TGTGCCAGCACCCGGGGGGGTACAGGGGACAATCAGCCCCAGCATTTT.